The clone carrying this T cell receptor (beta chain) was recorded at least ten times. This specimen comes from a study of metastatic and nonmetastatic thyroid tumors. Until they underwent thyroid surgery, no patient had received any treatment. The V end lost 2 bases, the J end lost 4 bases, and 10 bases lay between the germline ends. This CDR3 is 14 amino acids long. TCRdb reprocessed the PCR reads via MiXCR. Altogether 39,000 or so clones are present, more than 15% being singletons, with the ten largest covering roughly 18%. This sequence was found in a female donor with papillary thyroid cancer or a benign thyroid nodule (not recorded which). Some clones in this sample may be carry-over from other donors' samples. The chain links TRBV12-3 or TRBV12-4 to TRBJ2-3; D is unclear. Sequenced: blood. The CDR3 sequence is CASSLISTADTQYF. The CDR3 DNA follows: TGTGCCAGCAGTTTAATCAGCACGGCAGATACGCAGTATTTT.